This T cell receptor (beta chain) originates from a study of preoperative IRX-2 immunotherapy in early breast cancer. V shed 1 base and J shed 1 base, with 1 base lying between them. The CDR3 has 12 amino acids. The germline V gene encodes CDR1 ENHRY and CDR2 SYGVKD. Treatment meaning: preoperative locoregional IRX-2 cytokine immunotherapy. Preoperative locoregional IRX-2 cytokine immunotherapy was tested in the phase Ib source study. Method: immunoSEQ multiplex PCR; TCRdb's copy keeps in-frame clones and lacks some. The sample contains 55,000 to 70,000 clones, roughly 94% of which appear only once. The clonotype comes from a human donor with breast cancer. The chain employs TRBV10-3 and TRBJ1-2, with unresolved D. This material was acquired from a patient treated with IRX-2 immunotherapy. CDR3 bases: TGTGCCATCAGTGAGTTTAACTATGGCTACACCTTC. Translating gives CAISEFNYGYTF.